This T cell receptor (beta chain) is drawn from a study of tumor and adjacent non-tumor tissue in lung cancer. Study in general: Patients were aged roughly 31 to 76, fewer than twelve men and a handful of women, stage I to III. On average, productive TCRbeta reads reached about 4.17 million per sample.

No cell sorting was done before RNA was extracted from the tissue. From germline, CDR1 is DFQATT and CDR2 SNEGSKA (reference sequence). Trimming took off 0 bases at V and 3 bases at J, with 4 bases between the two ends. This CDR3 is 12 amino acids long. A modified ARM-PCR protocol with three rounds of nested PCR amplified TCRbeta. TCRdb re-derived calls from the multiplex PCR reads in MiXCR, one entry per CDR3 protein. The repertoire has under 150,000 distinct CDR3 sequences, 66% of them found once; the top ten carry roughly 18%. The table lists this clonotype with a few counts. The chain links TRBV20-1 to TRBJ2-3; D gene unclear. The sequencing input was lung tumor tissue. The receptor comes from a man aged 55 to 70 with small cell lung cancer. The CDR3 spells CSARDGTDTQYF. Here the CDR3 DNA reads TGCAGTGCTAGAGATGGGACAGATACGCAGTATTTT.